One and the same sample provided the 15 T cell receptor beta chains below, sequenced in a study of glioma-infiltrating T cells after dendritic cell vaccination. Indicated time point: after dendritic cell vaccination, including at tumor progression/relapse. Clones were sequenced by immunoSEQ multiplex PCR, and TCRdb holds only the in-frame ones, with some missing. This sample has over 75,000 clones; roughly four fifths occur once, and the top ten carry over 2%. The sequences come from blood, collected after dendritic cell vaccination. The receptors originated from a human donor with glioblastoma.

This clone was recorded once. The V call is TRBV15, the J call TRBJ1-4; 9 nucleotides agree with TRBD1. With 0 bases clipped from V and 7 bases from J, the junction kept 3 bases outside the gene matches. The V gene's germline CDR1 is LNHNV and CDR2 YYDKDF (reference sequence). This CDR3 is 15 amino acids long. The CDR3 reads CATSRDRDRVEKLFF. CDR3 nucleotide sequence: TGTGCCACCAGCAGAGACCGGGACAGGGTTGAAAAACTGTTTTTT.

The chain is built from TRBV6-6 and TRBJ1-1; D perhaps matches TRBD1 (5 bases). The CDR3 contains 16 residues. CDR1 and CDR2 from the germline V gene are MNHNY and SVGAGI (reference sequence). The V gene lost 5 bases and the J gene lost 0 bases, with 16 bases spanning the gap. CDR3 in DNA: TGTGCCAGCAGTCCCAACAGGTTAACCGTGAACACTGAAGCTTTCTTT. The encoded protein is CASSPNRLTVNTEAFF.

This clone was picked up a small number of times. A junction end diverges from the germline sequence, so it may reflect a read error. V is TRBV4-1 and J is TRBJ1-1; D call uncertain. CDR3 size: 15 residues. Germline lookup yields CDR1 MGHRA and CDR2 YSYEKL. The CDR3 DNA reads TGTGCCAGCAGCCGCCTAGCCAGTCTGAACACTGAAGCTTTCTTT. Its translation: CASSRLASLNTEAFF.

In the case of this clone: The identical CDR3 is also encoded by other nucleotide sequences in the sample. The chain links TRBV9 to TRBJ1-2; 9 bases agree with TRBD1. This CDR3 has 16 amino acids. Losses at the gene ends were 0 bases for V and 4 bases for J; bases not matched to a gene: 7. Looked up from germline, CDR1 is SGDLS and CDR2 is YYNGEE. The CDR3 DNA follows: TGTGCCAGCAGCGTAGTACCAACAGGGGGCGGCTATGGCTACACCTTC. This encodes CASSVVPTGGGYGYTF.

The chain is built from TRBV30 and TRBJ1-1, with D possibly matching TRBD1 (5 bases). Germline CDR1 is GTSNPN and CDR2 is SVGIG (reference sequence). This CDR3 has 13 residues. Trimming took 3 bases from V and 3 from J, leaving 11 bases between them. In nucleotides, the CDR3 is TGTGCCTGGAGGGACCGGGGGGACACTGAAGCTTTCTTT. This encodes CAWRDRGDTEAFF. The complete variable domain, with remaining parts taken from reference TRBV30 and TRBJ1-1, reads SQTIHQWPATLVQPVGSPLSLECTVEGTSNPNLYWYRQAAGRGLQLLFYSVGIGQISSEVPQNLSASRPQDRQFILSSKKLLLSDSGFYLCAWRDRGDTEAFFGQGTRLTVV.

This chain uses TRBV5-6 with TRBJ2-1; 8 positions match TRBD2. Germline V CDR1 and CDR2: SGHDT, YYEEEE. The junction had 4 bases not matched to a gene; V was cut back by 4 bases and J by 1 base. The length of the CDR3 is 15 residues. The CDR3 loop reads CASSHSGKSYNEQFF. CDR3 bases: TGTGCCAGCAGCCATAGCGGGAAGTCCTACAATGAGCAGTTCTTC.

The rearrangement uses TRBV5-1 and TRBJ1-2; 10 bases map to TRBD1. The germline V gene has CDR1 SGHRS and CDR2 YFSETQ. Germline trimming cut 3 bases from V and 8 bases from J; bases unmatched to any gene: 10. The CDR3 is made up of 15 amino acids. The DNA for the CDR3 is TGCGCCAGCAGCTCGGGACAGGGGACAGTTCTCGGCTACACCTTC. This codes for CASSSGQGTVLGYTF. The variable domain in full, with the rest retrieved from reference TRBV5-1 and TRBJ1-2, is KAGVTQTPRYLIKTRGQQVTLSCSPISGHRSVSWYQQTPGQGLQFLFEYFSETQRNKGNFPGRFSGRQFSNSRSEMNVSTLELGDSALYLCASSSGQGTVLGYTFGSGTRLTVV.

The chain joins TRBV18 to TRBJ2-2; no clear D gene. Germline V gene sequence: CDR1 KGHSH, CDR2 LQKENI. Trimming took off 1 base at V and 0 bases at J, with 6 bases between the two ends. The CDR3 is 15 amino acids. CDR3 sequence (DNA): TGTGCCAGCTCACCACTTCCGTCGAACACCGGGGAGCTGTTTTTT. Translation: CASSPLPSNTGELFF.

The V call is TRBV2, the J call TRBJ2-3, with 10 nucleotides matching TRBD1. Trimming took 8 bases from V and 1 from J; bases not matched to a gene: 6. The CDR3 spans 15 residues. From germline, CDR1 is SNHLY and CDR2 FYNNEI. CDR3 sequence reads: CASVGTGDGTDTQYF. Written as DNA, the CDR3 is TGTGCCAGCGTGGGGACAGGGGATGGCACAGATACGCAGTATTTT.

The chain recombines TRBV11-2 with TRBJ1-2; D unclear. With 1 base removed from V and 2 bases from J, the gap between germline ends came to 11 bases. Germline V CDR1 and CDR2: SGHAT, FQNNGV. The CDR3 is made up of 15 amino acids. The CDR3 nucleotides read TGTGCCAGCAGCTTAGGGACTGGAAACAACTATGGCTACACCTTC. It encodes CASSLGTGNNYGYTF.

The chain links TRBV7-6 to TRBJ1-1; 8 bases line up with TRBD1. CDR1 is SGHVS and CDR2 is FNYEAQ in the germline V gene. J was trimmed by 4 bases and V by 0 bases; bases with no gene match: 4. This CDR3 has 15 residues. CDR3 nucleotides: TGTGCCAGCAGCTTAGCGGGGGGGACAGGCACTGAAGCTTTCTTT. This gives the protein CASSLAGGTGTEAFF.

CDR3 DNA sequence: TGTGCCAGTAGTGCAGGCTTCCAAGAGACCCAGTACTTC. Translated: CASSAGFQETQYF. The rearrangement links TRBV19 to TRBJ2-5; unclear D gene. The germline V gene encodes CDR1 LNHDA and CDR2 SQIVND (reference sequence). This CDR3 is 13 amino acids long. V was clipped by 5 bases and J by 1 base, with 8 bases between them.

This chain uses TRBV11-2 with TRBJ2-6, with TRBD1 matching 10 bases. The CDR3 has 19 residues. The germline V gene encodes CDR1 SGHAT and CDR2 FQNNGV. The V gene end was trimmed by 1 base and the J gene end by 4 bases; junction bases not matched to a gene: 10. CDR3 in amino acids: CASSLASGTGAAGANVLTF. The CDR3 nucleotides read TGTGCCAGCAGCTTAGCCTCCGGGACAGGGGCAGCAGGGGCCAACGTCCTGACTTTC.

The chain combines TRBV21-1 with TRBJ2-7; the table's D gene call, TRBD1, was not cross checked with the DNA. TRBV21-1 is assigned pseudogene status. CDR3 length equals 13 residues. In nucleotides, the CDR3 is TGTGCCAGCAGCGACCGGGACAGCTACGAGCAGTACGTC. Encoded protein: CASSDRDSYEQYV.

The chain joins TRBV5-4 to TRBJ2-3; the D gene is possibly TRBD1 (5 bases). Looked up from germline, CDR1 is SGHNT and CDR2 is YYREEE (reference sequence). Trimming left V 7 bases short and J 4 bases short, with 19 bases between. This CDR3 region has 15 residues. For the CDR3, the DNA is TGTGCCAGCCAACTCCAGGGCCGAGGAGCAGATACGCAGTATTTT. It encodes CASQLQGRGADTQYF.